This T cell receptor beta chain was sequenced in a study of T cells in Graves' hyperthyroidism and ophthalmopathy. Trimming removed 6 bases from V and 3 bases from J, with 17 bases in between. The CDR3 is made up of 15 amino acids. Germline V gene data show CDR1 as DFQATT and CDR2 as SNEGSKA (reference sequence). Amplification of TCR beta CDR3 regions used RNA as the template. TCR CDR3 underwent first-round RT-PCR with the HTBI primer set. Each CDR3 protein gets one entry after TCRdb re-called the multiplex PCR reads with MiXCR. The sample yields 560,000 or so distinct CDR3 sequences, 46% seen once. This sequence was found in a woman under 30 with Graves' hyperthyroidism. V gene TRBV20-1 combines with J gene TRBJ1-4; D is undetermined. The sequenced material came from peripheral blood or thyroid tissue (not recorded which). CDR3 loop: CSAPQDPGANEKLFF. The CDR3 DNA reads as TGCAGTGCACCTCAGGACCCGGGAGCTAATGAAAAACTGTTTTTT.